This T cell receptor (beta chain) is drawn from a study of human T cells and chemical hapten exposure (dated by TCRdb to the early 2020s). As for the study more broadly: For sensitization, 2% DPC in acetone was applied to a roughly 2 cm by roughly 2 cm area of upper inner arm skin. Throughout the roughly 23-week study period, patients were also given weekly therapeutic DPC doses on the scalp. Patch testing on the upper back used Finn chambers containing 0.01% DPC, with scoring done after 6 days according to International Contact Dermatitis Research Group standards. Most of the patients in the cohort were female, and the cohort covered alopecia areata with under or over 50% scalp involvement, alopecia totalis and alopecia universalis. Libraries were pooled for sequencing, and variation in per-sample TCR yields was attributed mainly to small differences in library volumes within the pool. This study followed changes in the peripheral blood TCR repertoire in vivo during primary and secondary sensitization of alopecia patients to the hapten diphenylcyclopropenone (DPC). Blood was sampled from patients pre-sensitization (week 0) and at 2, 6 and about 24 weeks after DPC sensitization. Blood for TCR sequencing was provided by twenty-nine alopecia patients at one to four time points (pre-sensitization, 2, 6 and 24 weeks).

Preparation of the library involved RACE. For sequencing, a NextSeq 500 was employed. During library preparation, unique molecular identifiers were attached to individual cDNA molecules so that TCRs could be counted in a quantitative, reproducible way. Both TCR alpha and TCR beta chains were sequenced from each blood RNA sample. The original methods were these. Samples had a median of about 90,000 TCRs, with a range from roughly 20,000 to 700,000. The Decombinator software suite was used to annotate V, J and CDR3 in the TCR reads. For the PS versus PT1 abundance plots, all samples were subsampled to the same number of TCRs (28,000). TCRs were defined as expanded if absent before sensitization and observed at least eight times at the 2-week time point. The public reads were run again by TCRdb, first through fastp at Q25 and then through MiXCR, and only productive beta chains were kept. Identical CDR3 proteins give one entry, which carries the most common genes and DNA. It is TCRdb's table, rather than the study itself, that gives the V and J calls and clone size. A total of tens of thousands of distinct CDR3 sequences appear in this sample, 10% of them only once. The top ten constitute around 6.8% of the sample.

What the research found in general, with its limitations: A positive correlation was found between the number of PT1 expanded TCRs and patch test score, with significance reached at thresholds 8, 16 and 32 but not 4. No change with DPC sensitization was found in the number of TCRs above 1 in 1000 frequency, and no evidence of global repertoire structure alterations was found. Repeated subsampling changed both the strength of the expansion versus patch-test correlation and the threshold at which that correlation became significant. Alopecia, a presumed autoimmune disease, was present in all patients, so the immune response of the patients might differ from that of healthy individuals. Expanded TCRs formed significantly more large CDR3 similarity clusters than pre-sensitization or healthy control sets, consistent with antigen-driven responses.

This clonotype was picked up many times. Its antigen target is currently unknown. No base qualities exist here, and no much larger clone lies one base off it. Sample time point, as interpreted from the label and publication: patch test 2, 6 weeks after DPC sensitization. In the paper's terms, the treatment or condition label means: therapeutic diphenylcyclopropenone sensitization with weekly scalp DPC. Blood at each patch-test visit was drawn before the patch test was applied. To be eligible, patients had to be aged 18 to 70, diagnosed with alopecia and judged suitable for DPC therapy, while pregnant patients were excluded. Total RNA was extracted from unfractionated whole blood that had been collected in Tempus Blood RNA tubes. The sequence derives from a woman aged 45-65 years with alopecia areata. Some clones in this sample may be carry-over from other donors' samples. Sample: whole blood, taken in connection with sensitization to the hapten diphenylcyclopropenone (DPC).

The DNA sequence is TGTGCCAGCAGCTTAGTCGGGACAGACCCCAAAAACATTCAGTACTTC. This codes for CASSLVGTDPKNIQYF. The V and J segments used are TRBV11-2 and TRBJ2-4, and 7 junctional nucleotides match TRBD1. V has 1 base trimmed and J has 2 bases trimmed; junction bases matching no gene number 5. From its cysteine to its phenylalanine, the CDR3 spans 16 amino acids. The only DNA kept is the CDR3, 48 bases in frame from the first base. The germline V gene sets CDR1 to SGHAT and CDR2 to FQNNGV.